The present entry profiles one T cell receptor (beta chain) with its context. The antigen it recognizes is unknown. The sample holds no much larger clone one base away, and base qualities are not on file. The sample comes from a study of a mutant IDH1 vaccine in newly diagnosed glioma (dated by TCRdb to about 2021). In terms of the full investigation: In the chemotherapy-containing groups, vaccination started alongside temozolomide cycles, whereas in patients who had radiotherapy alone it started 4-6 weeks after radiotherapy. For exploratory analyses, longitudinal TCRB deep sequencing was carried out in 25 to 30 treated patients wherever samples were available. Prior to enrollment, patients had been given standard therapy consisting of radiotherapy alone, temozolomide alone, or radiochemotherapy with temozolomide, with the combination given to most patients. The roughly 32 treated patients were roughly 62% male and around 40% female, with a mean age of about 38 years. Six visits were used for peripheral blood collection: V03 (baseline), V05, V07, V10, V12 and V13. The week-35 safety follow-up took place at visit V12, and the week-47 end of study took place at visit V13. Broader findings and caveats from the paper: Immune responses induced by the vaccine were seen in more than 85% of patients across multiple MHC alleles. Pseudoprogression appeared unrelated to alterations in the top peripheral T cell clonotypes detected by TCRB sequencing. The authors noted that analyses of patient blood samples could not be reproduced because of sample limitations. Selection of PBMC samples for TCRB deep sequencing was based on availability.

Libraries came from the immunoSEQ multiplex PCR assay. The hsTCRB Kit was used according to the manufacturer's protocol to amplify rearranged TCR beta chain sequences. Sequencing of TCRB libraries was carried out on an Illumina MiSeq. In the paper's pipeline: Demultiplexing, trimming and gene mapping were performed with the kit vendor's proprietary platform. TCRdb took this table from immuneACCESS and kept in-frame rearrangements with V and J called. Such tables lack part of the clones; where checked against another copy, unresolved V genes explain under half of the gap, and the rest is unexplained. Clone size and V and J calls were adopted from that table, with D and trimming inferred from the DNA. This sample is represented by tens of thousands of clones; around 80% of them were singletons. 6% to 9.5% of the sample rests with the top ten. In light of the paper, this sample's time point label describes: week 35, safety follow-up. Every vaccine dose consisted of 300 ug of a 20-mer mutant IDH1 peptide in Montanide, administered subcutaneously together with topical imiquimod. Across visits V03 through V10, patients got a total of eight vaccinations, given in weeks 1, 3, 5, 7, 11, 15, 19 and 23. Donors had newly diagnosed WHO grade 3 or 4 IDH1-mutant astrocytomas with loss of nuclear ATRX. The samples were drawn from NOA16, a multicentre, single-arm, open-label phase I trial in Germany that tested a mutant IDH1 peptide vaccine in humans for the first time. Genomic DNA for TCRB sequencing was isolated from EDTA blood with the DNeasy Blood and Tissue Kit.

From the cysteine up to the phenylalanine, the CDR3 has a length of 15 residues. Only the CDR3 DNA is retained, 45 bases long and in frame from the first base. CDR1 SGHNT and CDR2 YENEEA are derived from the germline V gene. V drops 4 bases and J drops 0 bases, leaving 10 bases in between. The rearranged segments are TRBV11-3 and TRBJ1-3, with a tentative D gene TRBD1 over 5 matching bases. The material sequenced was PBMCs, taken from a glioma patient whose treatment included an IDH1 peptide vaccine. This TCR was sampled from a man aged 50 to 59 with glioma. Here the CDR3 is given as CASSSGAVSGNTIYF. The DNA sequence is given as TGTGCCAGCAGCTCTGGGGCAGTCTCTGGAAACACCATATATTTT.